This T cell receptor (beta chain) was captured in a study of Graves' ophthalmopathy and Graves' hyperthyroidism. The overall study: Peripheral blood collection took place at initial diagnosis, before any treatment.

In its sample, this clonotype was seen many times. Amplifying from RNA transcripts, the study obtained TCR beta CDR3 regions. First-round RT-PCR relied on HTBI primers, and a second-round multiplex PCR came next. TCRdb re-analysed the multiplex PCR reads in MiXCR, keeping a single row per CDR3 protein. The table has roughly 420,000 distinct CDR3 sequences, around 20% seen once. Over 18 months of follow-up, stable hyperthyroidism required that no ophthalmopathy appear. Newly diagnosed hyperthyroidism donors, aged 18 to 65, duration under 2 months. Serum thyroxine and TRAb, along with clinical symptoms, thyroid ultrasound and orbital computed tomography, were what diagnosis relied on. Deletions cut 3 bases from V and 3 bases from J, with 6 bases between. CDR1 is DFQATT and CDR2 is SNEGSKA in the germline V gene (reference sequence). The CDR3 loop spans 11 amino acids.

This clonotype was sampled from a young woman with stable Graves' hyperthyroidism. Sequenced material: peripheral blood. J is TRBJ2-7 and V is TRBV20-1; D ambiguous. Written as DNA, the CDR3 is TGCAGTGCTAGCGCGGTCTACGAGCAGTACTTC. This codes for CSASAVYEQYF.